Each of the 7 T cell receptor beta chains below was sequenced from the same sample in a study of blood T cells in healthy people across ages. Primers used in a second PCR of about 6 to 11 cycles were a sample-barcoded 5' primer and a J-beta primer mix. MiXCR was run by TCRdb on the 5' RACE reads, yielding one entry per CDR3 protein. The table records about 2 million distinct CDR3 sequences, about 49% of them present only once. Sequenced sample: blood. The source of these receptors is a woman aged 40 to 55 in good health.

This clonotype was counted only a few times. This chain links TRBV12-5 with TRBJ2-5, with a weak D call TRBD1 (6 bases). The germline gives CDR1 LGHNT, CDR2 FRNRAP. Trimming shortened V by 7 bases and J by 5 bases, and 14 bases separated the two germline ends. The CDR3 spans 13 residues. CDR3 protein: CASAQWGRETQYF. For the CDR3, the DNA is TGTGCTAGTGCCCAATGGGGGCGTGAGACCCAGTACTTC.

This chain links TRBV10-3 with TRBJ2-3; D ambiguous. The germline V gene has CDR1 ENHRY and CDR2 SYGVKD. CDR3 length: 14 amino acids. V lost 9 bases and J 0 bases, leaving 13 bases between the germline ends. The CDR3 DNA sequence: TGTGCCATTTCGGACGGATTTAGCACAGATACGCAGTATTTT. Protein product: CAISDGFSTDTQYF.

This clonotype has just a few counts. The chain joins TRBV5-1 to TRBJ2-1; TRBD1 aligns across 8 bases. Trimming at V came to 3 bases and at J to 0 bases, leaving 5 bases not matched to a gene. The germline gives CDR1 SGHRS, CDR2 YFSETQ. The CDR3 loop spans 16 amino acids. The CDR3 DNA sequence: TGCGCCAGCAGCTCTACAGGGGGTGGCTCCTACAATGAGCAGTTCTTC. It codes for CASSSTGGGSYNEQFF.

This chain links TRBV7-2 with TRBJ1-2; D might be TRBD1 (5 bases). V was pared by 1 base and J by 2 bases, with 14 bases between. The germline gives CDR1 SGHTA, CDR2 FQGNSA. This CDR3 spans 16 amino acids. DNA of the CDR3: TGTGCCAGCAGCTTAGGCTCCTTAAGGGGAAACTATGGCTACACCTTC. This translates into CASSLGSLRGNYGYTF.

In this sample, this clonotype turned up many times. This chain connects TRBV20-1 to TRBJ2-7; D gene uncertain. V dropped 5 bases and J dropped 6 bases, with 14 bases sitting between them. From germline, CDR1 is DFQATT and CDR2 SNEGSKA (reference sequence). There are 12 residues in the CDR3. The CDR3 DNA reads as TGCAGTGCTCAAGAGAAGGGAAGCGAGCAGTACTTC. As protein: CSAQEKGSEQYF.

V is TRBV20-1 and J is TRBJ2-3, with 7 bases fitting TRBD2. V was clipped by 4 bases and J by 2 bases; unmatched bases: 6. CDR1 is DFQATT and CDR2 is SNEGSKA in the germline V gene (reference sequence). The CDR3 runs to 14 residues. The chain's CDR3 is CSATGRDYTDTQYF. CDR3 bases: TGCAGTGCTACGGGTCGGGACTACACAGATACGCAGTATTTT.

The rearrangement joins TRBV12-3 or TRBV12-4 to TRBJ1-5; D is undetermined. With 6 bases removed from V and 3 bases from J, the gap between germline ends came to 12 bases. The CDR3 is 14 amino acids. CDR3 sequence reads: CASSFTRDNQPQHF. The CDR3 DNA reads as TGTGCCAGCAGCTTCACTAGAGACAATCAGCCCCAGCATTTT.